Listed below are T cell receptor beta chains from one sample, sequenced in a study of cytomegalovirus exposure and HLA in healthy donors. Assay used: immunoSEQ multiplex PCR; TCRdb lists only in-frame clones, some missing. Counted here are approximately 88,000 clones, 50% to 80% occurring once; the ten biggest clones make up approximately 3%. Material for sequencing was PBMCs. The receptors stem from a man in his 60s in good health and CMV-seronegative. Both conserved end residues are part of each CDR3. A D gene is named only where the DNA matches it firmly. Clone size appears in some rows only: once, few, many, or a class for an expanded clone.

j_call d_call v_call clone_size cdr3_aa cdr3_nt
TRBJ2-3 - TRBV5-1 - CASGEDTQYF TGCGCCAGCGGAGAAGATACGCAGTATTTT
TRBJ2-7 TRBD2 TRBV19 - CASSRGAGPSYEQYF TGTGCCAGTAGCCGGGGAGCGGGACCCTCCTACGAGCAGTACTTC
TRBJ2-3 TRBD2 TRBV30 - CAWSVPGLAGESTDTQYF TGTGCCTGGAGTGTTCCGGGACTAGCGGGGGAATCCACAGATACGCAGTATTTT
TRBJ2-3 TRBD2 TRBV6-1 - CASSERAGATTDTQYF TGTGCCAGCAGTGAGAGGGCGGGAGCGACCACAGATACGCAGTATTTT
TRBJ2-2 TRBD1 TRBV11-3 - CASSMGQGIGELFF TGTGCCAGCAGCATGGGACAGGGGATCGGGGAGCTGTTTTTT
TRBJ2-7 TRBD1 TRBV28 - CASRGRTGRYEQYF TGTGCCAGCAGAGGGAGGACAGGGCGCTACGAGCAGTACTTC
TRBJ2-5 TRBD1 TRBV28 - CASSSLTGGSETQYF TGTGCCAGCAGTTCTTTAACAGGGGGCTCAGAGACCCAGTACTTC
TRBJ1-1 - TRBV14 - CASSQDWQGLAFF TGTGCCAGCAGCCAAGATTGGCAGGGTTTAGCTTTCTTT
TRBJ2-2 TRBD1 TRBV15 few CATSRLGTGTANTGELFF TGTGCCACCAGCAGACTGGGTACCGGGACAGCTAACACCGGGGAGCTGTTTTTT
TRBJ1-6 TRBD1 TRBV9 - CASSEGQDKGSLHF TGTGCCAGCAGCGAAGGACAGGACAAAGGATCCCTCCACTTT
TRBJ2-7 TRBD2 TRBV5-1 - CASTGTSGTLGYEQYF TGCGCCAGCACCGGGACTAGCGGGACACTAGGCTACGAGCAGTACTTC
TRBJ2-2 TRBD2 TRBV5-1 - CASSLGFRGGALNTGELFF TGCGCCAGCAGCTTGGGATTTCGCGGGGGGGCCTTGAACACCGGGGAGCTGTTTTTT
TRBJ1-1 - TRBV10-1 few CASSENMNTEAFF TGCGCCAGCAGTGAGAACATGAACACTGAAGCTTTCTTT
TRBJ1-1 TRBD1 TRBV5-1 - CASSSRQGDTEAFF TGCGCCAGCAGCTCCCGACAGGGGGACACTGAAGCTTTCTTT
TRBJ1-4 - TRBV6-6 - CASTRSGGGEKRFF TGTGCCAGCACGCGTTCTGGGGGCGGCGAAAAACGGTTTTTT
TRBJ1-3 - TRBV11-2 once CASSPQDRGRIGDTIYF TGTGCCAGCAGCCCCCAGGACCGAGGGAGAATAGGAGACACCATATATTTT
TRBJ2-3 - TRBV19 few CASSHPPGSTDTQYF TGTGCCAGTTCCCACCCCCCAGGTAGCACAGATACGCAGTATTTT
TRBJ2-3 - TRBV5-1 - CASSSPGTDTQYF TGCGCCAGCAGCTCGCCAGGCACAGATACGCAGTATTTT
TRBJ2-5 TRBD1 TRBV5-4 - CASSATDRGRETQYF TGTGCCAGCAGCGCCACTGACAGGGGGCGAGAGACCCAGTACTTC
TRBJ1-2 - TRBV4-2 - CASSQGSGNYGYTF TGTGCCAGCAGCCAAGGAAGCGGAAACTATGGCTACACCTTC
TRBJ1-5 - TRBV7-9 few CASSLSYNQPQHF TGTGCCAGCAGCTTATCGTACAATCAGCCCCAGCATTTT
TRBJ1-2 TRBD1 TRBV6-4 - CASSPQGQGTYGYTF TGTGCCAGCAGTCCCCAAGGACAGGGAACCTATGGCTACACCTTC
TRBJ2-4 TRBD2 TRBV27 few CASSPGTTENIQYF TGTGCCAGCAGTCCGGGGACTACGGAAAACATTCAGTACTTC
TRBJ1-1 TRBD1 TRBV18 - CASSPRTGAGFTEAFF TGTGCCAGCTCTCCCCGTACAGGGGCGGGTTTCACTGAAGCTTTCTTT
TRBJ2-3 - TRBV21-1 few CASSKVVGQGYNTQYF TGTGCCAGCAGCAAAGTTGTTGGACAGGGTTATAATACGCAGTATTTT
TRBJ2-2 TRBD2 TRBV6-4 - CASSREGLDTGELFF TGTGCCAGCAGCCGGGAGGGCTTGGACACCGGGGAGCTGTTTTTT
TRBJ1-4 - TRBV18 - CASSPQTATNEKLFF TGTGCCAGCTCACCACAAACAGCAACTAATGAAAAACTGTTTTTT
TRBJ2-5 - TRBV4-1 - CASSQVVARTAYQETQYF TGCGCCAGCAGCCAAGTGGTAGCCAGGACAGCGTACCAAGAGACCCAGTACTTC
TRBJ2-7 - TRBV14 - CASSPSSYEQYF TGTGCCAGCAGCCCGAGCTCCTACGAGCAGTACTTC
TRBJ1-2 - TRBV29-1 - CSVEDPGTVYGYTF TGCAGCGTTGAAGATCCAGGAACAGTCTATGGCTACACCTTC
TRBJ2-1 TRBD1 TRBV4-2 once CASSQKTPPGQGAHEQFF TGTGCCAGCAGCCAAAAGACCCCCCCGGGACAGGGGGCGCACGAGCAGTTCTTC
TRBJ1-1 - TRBV30 - CAWSVSPGPEAFF TGTGCCTGGAGTGTCTCCCCAGGGCCTGAAGCTTTCTTT
TRBJ2-7 TRBD1 TRBV6-6 - CASREDRASYEQYF TGTGCCAGCAGGGAAGACAGGGCCTCCTACGAGCAGTACTTC
TRBJ2-5 TRBD2 TRBV5-4 - CASSDPTSGQETQYF TGTGCCAGCAGCGATCCTACTAGCGGACAAGAGACCCAGTACTTC
TRBJ2-3 TRBD1 TRBV5-1 few CASSIRQGGTDTQYF TGCGCCAGCAGCATCCGACAGGGGGGGACAGATACGCAGTATTTT
TRBJ2-2 TRBD2 TRBV6-6 - CASSPRTSGGELFF TGTGCCAGCAGCCCGCGGACTAGCGGGGGGGAGCTGTTTTTT
TRBJ1-2 - TRBV29-1 - CSVDAVAYGYTF TGCAGCGTTGACGCCGTTGCGTACGGCTACACCTTC
TRBJ2-1 TRBD2 TRBV9 few CASSVGSGRANEQFF TGTGCCAGCAGCGTAGGTAGCGGGAGGGCCAATGAGCAGTTCTTC
TRBJ2-5 TRBD2 TRBV5-1 - CASSDGIAGGFETQYF TGCGCCAGCAGCGACGGGATTGCGGGGGGATTCGAGACCCAGTACTTC
TRBJ2-3 TRBD1 TRBV5-1 - CASRTGATDTQYF TGCGCCAGTCGGACAGGGGCCACAGATACGCAGTATTTT
TRBJ2-6 TRBD1 TRBV28 - CASSFGTGGSGANVLTF TGTGCCAGCAGTTTCGGGACAGGTGGCTCTGGGGCCAACGTCCTGACTTTC
TRBJ2-5 - TRBV5-4 - CASSLSETQYF TGTGCCAGCAGCTTGTCGGAGACCCAGTACTTC
TRBJ1-2 - TRBV27 - CASSPRGYGYTF TGTGCCAGCAGTCCCCGGGGCTATGGCTACACCTTC
TRBJ2-1 TRBD2 TRBV5-4 few CASSSQLAGYNEQFF TGTGCCAGCAGCTCCCAACTAGCGGGGTACAATGAGCAGTTCTTC
TRBJ1-1 - TRBV7-3 once CASQEQGNTEAFF TGTGCCAGCCAAGAACAGGGGAACACTGAAGCTTTCTTT
TRBJ1-5 - TRBV19 - CASSPDIRDQPQHF TGTGCCAGTAGTCCGGACATTAGGGATCAGCCCCAGCATTTT
TRBJ2-2 - TRBV19 - CASSDPGGRNTGELFF TGTGCCAGTAGTGATCCAGGGGGGCGGAACACCGGGGAGCTGTTTTTT
TRBJ1-6 TRBD1 TRBV19 few CASSRTGHDSPLHF TGTGCCAGTAGCCGGACAGGGCACGATTCACCCCTCCACTTT
TRBJ2-1 - TRBV19 - CASSITTGVGSYNEQFF TGTGCCAGTAGTATCACAACCGGGGTTGGCTCCTACAATGAGCAGTTCTTC